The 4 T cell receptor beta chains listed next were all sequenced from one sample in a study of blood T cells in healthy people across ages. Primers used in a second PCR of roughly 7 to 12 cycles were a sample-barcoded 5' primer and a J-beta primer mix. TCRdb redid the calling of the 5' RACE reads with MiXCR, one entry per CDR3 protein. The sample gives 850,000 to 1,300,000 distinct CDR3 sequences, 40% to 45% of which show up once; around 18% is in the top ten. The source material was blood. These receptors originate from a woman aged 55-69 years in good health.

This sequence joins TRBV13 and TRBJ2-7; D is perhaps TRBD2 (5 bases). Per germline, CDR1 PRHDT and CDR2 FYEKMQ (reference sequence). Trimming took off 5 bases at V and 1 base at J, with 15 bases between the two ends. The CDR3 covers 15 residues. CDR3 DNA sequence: TGTGCCAGCAGCCGGCGGGCTAGCAGTTCCTACGAGCAGTACTTC. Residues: CASSRRASSSYEQYF.

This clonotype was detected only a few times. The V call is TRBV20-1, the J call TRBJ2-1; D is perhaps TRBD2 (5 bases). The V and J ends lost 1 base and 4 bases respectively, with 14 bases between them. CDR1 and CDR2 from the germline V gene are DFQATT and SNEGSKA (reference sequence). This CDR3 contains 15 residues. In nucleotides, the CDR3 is TGCAGTGCTAGAGGGGGAGCGGTGGTGTACAATGAGCAGTTCTTC. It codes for CSARGGAVVYNEQFF.

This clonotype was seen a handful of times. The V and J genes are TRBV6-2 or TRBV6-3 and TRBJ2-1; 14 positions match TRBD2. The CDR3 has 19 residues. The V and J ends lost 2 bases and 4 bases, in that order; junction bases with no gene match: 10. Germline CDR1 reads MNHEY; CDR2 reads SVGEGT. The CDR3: CASSYVGAGLAGDYNEQFF. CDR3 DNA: TGTGCCAGCAGTTACGTTGGGGCGGGACTAGCGGGAGATTACAATGAGCAGTTCTTC.

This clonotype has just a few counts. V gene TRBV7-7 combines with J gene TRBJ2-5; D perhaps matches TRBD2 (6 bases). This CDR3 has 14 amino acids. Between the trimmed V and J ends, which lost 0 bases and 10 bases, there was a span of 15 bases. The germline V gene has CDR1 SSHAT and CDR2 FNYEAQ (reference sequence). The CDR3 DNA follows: TGTGCCAGCAGCTTAGCGGGGCAGAAGGAGGGCCAGTACTTC. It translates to CASSLAGQKEGQYF. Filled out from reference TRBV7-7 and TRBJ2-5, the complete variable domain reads GAGVSQSPRYKVTKRGQDVTLRCDPISSHATLYWYQQALGQGPEFLTYFNYEAQPDKSGLPSDRFSAERPEGSISTLTIQRTEQRDSAMYRCASSLAGQKEGQYFGPGTRLLVL.